Below, one T cell receptor (beta chain) is given with its context. The antigen remains undetermined. Amplification used 60 Vbeta primers and 13 Jbeta primers. Data came from immunoSEQ multiplex PCR; TCRdb stores just in-frame clones and leaves some out. The table lists around 120,000 clones, over 60% of them singletons, with 3.5% to 4.5% in the top ten. Every donor was a healthy person donating bone marrow. V was pared by 4 bases and J by 1 base, with 13 bases between. The CDR3 loop spans 15 amino acids. Germline V gene sequence: CDR1 KGHSH, CDR2 LQKENI. This entry is derived from a study of cytomegalovirus exposure and HLA in healthy donors. Study observations and caveats: Productive status was seen about 87% or about 30% of the time for most TCR beta V segments in an earlier analysis. For cytomegalovirus status, the classifier reportedly gave diagnoses with high specificity and sensitivity. Most TCRs appeared rarely, but some public TCRs recurred in many donors.

This rearrangement joins TRBV18 to TRBJ1-1, with no clear D. The sequence derives from a man aged 25-45 years in good health and CMV-seropositive. Specimen: PBMCs. The CDR3 DNA reads TGTGCCAGCTCACGAAGGGCAGCGGCGAACACTGAAGCTTTCTTT. Translation: CASSRRAAANTEAFF.